This T cell receptor beta chain is from a study of graft-versus-host responses after intestinal transplantation. About the study: Recipients were all induced with anti-thymocyte globulin, then given tacrolimus and steroids for about 3 years.

Remarks on this clone: Its antigen is currently unknown.

The protocol was immunoSEQ multiplex PCR, while the TCRdb copy is restricted to in-frame clones and leaves out a portion. The profile shows more than 85,000 clones, about 94% of them singletons. This CDR3 has 12 amino acids. Trimming removed 0 bases from V and 9 bases from J, with 6 bases in between. CDR1 SGHAT and CDR2 FQNNGV come from the germline V gene. V is TRBV11-2 and J is TRBJ2-1, with unresolved D. The specimen was unstimulated CD8+ T cells sorted from spleen or lymph node cells, collected before intestinal transplant. The TCR comes from a human donor who received an intestinal transplant. The CDR3 DNA reads as TGTGCCAGCAGCTTAGACGGGCTTGAGCAGTTCTTC. It translates to CASSLDGLEQFF.